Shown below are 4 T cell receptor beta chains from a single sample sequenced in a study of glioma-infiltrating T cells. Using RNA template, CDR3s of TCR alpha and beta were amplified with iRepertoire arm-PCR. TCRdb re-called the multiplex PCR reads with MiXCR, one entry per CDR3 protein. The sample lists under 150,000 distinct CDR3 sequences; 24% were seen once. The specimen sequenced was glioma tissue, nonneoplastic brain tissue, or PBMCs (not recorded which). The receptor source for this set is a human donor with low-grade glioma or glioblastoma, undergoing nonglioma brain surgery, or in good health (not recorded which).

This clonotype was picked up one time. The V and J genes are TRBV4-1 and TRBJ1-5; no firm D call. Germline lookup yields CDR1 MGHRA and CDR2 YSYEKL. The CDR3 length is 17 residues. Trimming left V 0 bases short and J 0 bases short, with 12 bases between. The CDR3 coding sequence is TGCGCCAGCAGCCAAGAAGGGAACAGACTTAGCAATCAGCCCCAGCATTTT. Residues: CASSQEGNRLSNQPQHF.

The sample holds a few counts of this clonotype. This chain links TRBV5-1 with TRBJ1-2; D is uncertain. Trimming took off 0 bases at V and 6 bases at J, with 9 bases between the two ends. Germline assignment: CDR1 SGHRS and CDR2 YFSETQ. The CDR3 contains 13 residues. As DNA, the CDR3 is TGCGCCAGCAGCTTGGGGACGGCCCATGGCTACACCTTC. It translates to CASSLGTAHGYTF.

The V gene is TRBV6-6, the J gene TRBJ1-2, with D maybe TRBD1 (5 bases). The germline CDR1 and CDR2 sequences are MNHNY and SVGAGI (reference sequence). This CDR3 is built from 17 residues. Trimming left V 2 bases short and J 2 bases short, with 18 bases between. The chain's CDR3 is CASSYKVGAGRNYGYTF. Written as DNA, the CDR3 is TGTGCCAGCAGTTACAAGGTTGGAGCAGGGCGAAACTATGGCTACACCTTC.

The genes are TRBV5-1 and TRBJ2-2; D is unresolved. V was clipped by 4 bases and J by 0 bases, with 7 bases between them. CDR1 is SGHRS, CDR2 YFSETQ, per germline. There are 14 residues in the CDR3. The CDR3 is CASSVTTNTGELFF. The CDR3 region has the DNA TGCGCCAGCAGCGTGACCACGAACACCGGGGAGCTGTTTTTT.